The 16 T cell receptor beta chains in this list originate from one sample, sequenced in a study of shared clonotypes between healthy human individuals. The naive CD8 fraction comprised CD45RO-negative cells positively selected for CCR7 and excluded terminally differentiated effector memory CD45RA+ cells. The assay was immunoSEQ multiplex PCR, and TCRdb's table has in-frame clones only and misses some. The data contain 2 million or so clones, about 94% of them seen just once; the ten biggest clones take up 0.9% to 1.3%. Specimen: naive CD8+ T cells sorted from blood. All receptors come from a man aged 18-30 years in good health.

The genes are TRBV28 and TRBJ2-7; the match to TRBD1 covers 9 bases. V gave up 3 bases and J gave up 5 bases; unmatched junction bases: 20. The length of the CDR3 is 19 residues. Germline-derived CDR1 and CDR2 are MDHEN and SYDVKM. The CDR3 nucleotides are TGTGCCAGCAGTTTCTCCCCGGGACAGGGTCGCCCTAACGAGGACGAGCAGTACTTC. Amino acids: CASSFSPGQGRPNEDEQYF.

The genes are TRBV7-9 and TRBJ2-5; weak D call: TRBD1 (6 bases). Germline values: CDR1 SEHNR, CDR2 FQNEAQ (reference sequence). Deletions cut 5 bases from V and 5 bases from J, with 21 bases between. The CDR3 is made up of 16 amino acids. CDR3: CASSPEDQGLRETQYF. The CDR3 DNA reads TGTGCCAGCAGCCCCGAGGATCAGGGGCTGAGGGAGACCCAGTACTTC.

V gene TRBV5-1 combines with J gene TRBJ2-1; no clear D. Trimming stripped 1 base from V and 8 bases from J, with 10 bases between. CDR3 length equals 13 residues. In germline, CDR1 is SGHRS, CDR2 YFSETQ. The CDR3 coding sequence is TGCGCCAGCAGCTTGCCTCAAGCCGATGAGCAGTTCTTC. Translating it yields CASSLPQADEQFF.

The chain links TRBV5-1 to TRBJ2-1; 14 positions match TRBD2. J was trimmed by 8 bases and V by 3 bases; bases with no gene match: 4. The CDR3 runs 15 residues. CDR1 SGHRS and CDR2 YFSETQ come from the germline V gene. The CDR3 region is CASSWTGLAGDEQFF. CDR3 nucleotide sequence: TGCGCCAGCAGCTGGACGGGACTAGCGGGAGATGAGCAGTTCTTC. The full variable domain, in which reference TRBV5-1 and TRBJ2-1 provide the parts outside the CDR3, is KAGVTQTPRYLIKTRGQQVTLSCSPISGHRSVSWYQQTPGQGLQFLFEYFSETQRNKGNFPGRFSGRQFSNSRSEMNVSTLELGDSALYLCASSWTGLAGDEQFFGPGTRLTVL.

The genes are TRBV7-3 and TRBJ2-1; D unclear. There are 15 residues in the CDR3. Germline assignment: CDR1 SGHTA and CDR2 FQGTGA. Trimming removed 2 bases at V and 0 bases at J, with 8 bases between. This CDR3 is CASSLFPSSYNEQFF. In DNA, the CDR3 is TGTGCCAGCAGCTTATTTCCTAGCTCCTACAATGAGCAGTTCTTC.

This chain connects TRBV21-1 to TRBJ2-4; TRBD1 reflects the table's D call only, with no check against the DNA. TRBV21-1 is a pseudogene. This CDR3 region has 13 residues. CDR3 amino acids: CATVRQGTNIQYF. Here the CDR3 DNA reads TGTGCCACCGTCAGACAGGGGACGAACATTCAGTACTTC.

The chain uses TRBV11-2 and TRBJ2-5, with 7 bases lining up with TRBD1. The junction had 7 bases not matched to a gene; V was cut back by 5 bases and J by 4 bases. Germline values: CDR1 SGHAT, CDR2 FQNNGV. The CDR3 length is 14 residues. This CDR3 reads CASSPRDRVETQYF. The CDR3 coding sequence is TGTGCCAGCAGCCCCCGGGACAGAGTAGAGACCCAGTACTTC.

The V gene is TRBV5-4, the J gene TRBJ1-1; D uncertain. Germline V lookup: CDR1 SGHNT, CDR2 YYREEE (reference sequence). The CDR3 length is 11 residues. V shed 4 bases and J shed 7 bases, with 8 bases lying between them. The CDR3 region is CASSEDREAFF. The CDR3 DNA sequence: TGTGCCAGCAGCGAGGACCGTGAAGCTTTCTTT. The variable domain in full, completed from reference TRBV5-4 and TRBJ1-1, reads ETGVTQSPTHLIKTRGQQVTLRCSSQSGHNTVSWYQQALGQGPQFIFQYYREEENGRGNFPPRFSGLQFPNYSSELNVNALELDDSALYLCASSEDREAFFGQGTRLTVV.

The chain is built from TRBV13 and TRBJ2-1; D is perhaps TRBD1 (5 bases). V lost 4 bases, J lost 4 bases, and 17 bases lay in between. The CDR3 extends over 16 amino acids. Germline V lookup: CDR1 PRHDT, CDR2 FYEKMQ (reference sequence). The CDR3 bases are TGTGCCAGCAGCTCCCCTTCAGGGCAGGGTTACAATGAGCAGTTCTTC. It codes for CASSSPSGQGYNEQFF. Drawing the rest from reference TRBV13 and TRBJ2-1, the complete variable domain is AAGVIQSPRHLIKEKRETATLKCYPIPRHDTVYWYQQGPGQDPQFLISFYEKMQSDKGSIPDRFSAQQFSDYHSELNMSSLELGDSALYFCASSSPSGQGYNEQFFGPGTRLTVL.

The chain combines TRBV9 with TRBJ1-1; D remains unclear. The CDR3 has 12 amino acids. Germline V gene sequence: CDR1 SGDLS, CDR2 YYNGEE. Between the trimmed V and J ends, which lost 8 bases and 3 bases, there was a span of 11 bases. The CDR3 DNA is TGTGCCAGTGGGTCGTGGGACACTGAAGCTTTCTTT. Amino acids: CASGSWDTEAFF.

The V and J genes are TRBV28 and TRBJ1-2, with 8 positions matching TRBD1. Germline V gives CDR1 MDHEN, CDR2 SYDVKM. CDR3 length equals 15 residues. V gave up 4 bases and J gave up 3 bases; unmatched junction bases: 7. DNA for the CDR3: TGTGCCAGCAGTTCAGGCCGACAGGGGTACTATGGCTACACCTTC. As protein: CASSSGRQGYYGYTF.

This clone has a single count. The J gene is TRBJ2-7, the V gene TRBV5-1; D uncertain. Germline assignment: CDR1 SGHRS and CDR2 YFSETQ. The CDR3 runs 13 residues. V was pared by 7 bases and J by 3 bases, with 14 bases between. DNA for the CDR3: TGCGCCAGCCGACCCCCCGGTTTCTACGAGCAGTACTTC. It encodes CASRPPGFYEQYF.

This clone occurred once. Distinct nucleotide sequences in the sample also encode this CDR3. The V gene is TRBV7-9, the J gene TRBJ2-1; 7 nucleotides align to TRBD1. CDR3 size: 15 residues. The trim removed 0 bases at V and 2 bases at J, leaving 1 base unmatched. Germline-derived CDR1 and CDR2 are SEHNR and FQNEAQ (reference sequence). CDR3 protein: CASSLARGTYNEQFF. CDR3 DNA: TGTGCCAGCAGCTTAGCCAGGGGGACCTACAATGAGCAGTTCTTC.

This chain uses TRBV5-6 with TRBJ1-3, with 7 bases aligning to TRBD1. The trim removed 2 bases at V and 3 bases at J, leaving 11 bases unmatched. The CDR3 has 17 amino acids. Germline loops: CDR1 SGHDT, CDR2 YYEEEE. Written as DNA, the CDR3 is TGTGCCAGCAGCTTATCGTGGGAGGGGGCCTTTGGAAACACCATATATTTT. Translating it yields CASSLSWEGAFGNTIYF.

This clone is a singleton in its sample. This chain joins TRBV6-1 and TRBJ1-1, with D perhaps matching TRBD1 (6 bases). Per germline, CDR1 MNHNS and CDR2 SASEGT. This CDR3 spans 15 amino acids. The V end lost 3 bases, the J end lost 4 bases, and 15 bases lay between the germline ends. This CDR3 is CASSEGGGGSTEAFF. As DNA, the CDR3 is TGTGCCAGCAGTGAGGGTGGAGGGGGGAGCACTGAAGCTTTCTTT.

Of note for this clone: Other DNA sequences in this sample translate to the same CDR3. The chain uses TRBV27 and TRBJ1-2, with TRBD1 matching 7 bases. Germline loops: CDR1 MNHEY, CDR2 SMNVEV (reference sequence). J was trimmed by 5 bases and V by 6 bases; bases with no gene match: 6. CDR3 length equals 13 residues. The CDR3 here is CASSSGTVYGYTF. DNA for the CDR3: TGTGCCAGCAGCTCCGGGACAGTTTATGGCTACACCTTC.